This entry lists 6 T cell receptor beta chains sequenced from one sample in a study of identical twins. TCRdb re-called the 5' RACE reads with MiXCR, one entry per CDR3 protein. This sample has over 550,000 distinct CDR3 sequences, with roughly 7.2% found just once. The same sample was also used in a study of yellow fever vaccine responses in identical twins.

Material for sequencing was PBMCs. The receptors were gathered from a woman under 30 in good health.

The chain combines TRBV20-1 with TRBJ2-7; 14 bases match TRBD2. Germline trimming cut 3 bases from V and 2 bases from J; bases unmatched to any gene: 0. The CDR3 is 14 residues long. From germline, CDR1 is DFQATT and CDR2 SNEGSKA (reference sequence). CDR3 sequence reads: CSARTSGRAYEQYF. Here the CDR3 DNA reads TGCAGTGCTAGGACTAGCGGGAGGGCCTACGAGCAGTACTTC.

This clonotype was recorded at least ten times. V usage is TRBV5-1 and J usage is TRBJ1-1; D is unclear. Between the trimmed V and J ends, which lost 4 bases and 0 bases, there was a span of 19 bases. Germline values: CDR1 SGHRS, CDR2 YFSETQ. The CDR3 is 17 amino acids. The CDR3 DNA follows: TGCGCCAGCAGCCCCCGAGGCAGCCGGTCCCTGAACACTGAAGCTTTCTTT. Protein product: CASSPRGSRSLNTEAFF.

The sample holds many counts of this clonotype. The V call is TRBV5-1, the J call TRBJ2-3; D is perhaps TRBD2 (5 bases). CDR1 and CDR2 (germline): SGHRS, YFSETQ. The CDR3 length is 16 residues. V was pared by 4 bases and J by 6 bases, with 21 bases between. The CDR3 nucleotides read TGCGCCAGCAGCCTGCAACCTACGTCGGGAACCGATACGCAGTATTTT. This sequence encodes CASSLQPTSGTDTQYF.

This clonotype has a handful of counts. This chain joins TRBV4-1 and TRBJ2-2; 11 bases agree with TRBD2. V lost 4 bases, J lost 3 bases, and 13 bases stayed unmatched. CDR3 length: 19 residues. Germline CDR1 MGHRA, CDR2 YSYEKL. CDR3 nucleotide sequence: TGCGCCAGCAGCCCTGCTAGGGGTAGCGGGGGGGCAGACACCGGGGAGCTGTTTTTT. This encodes CASSPARGSGGADTGELFF.

This clonotype was seen more than once but under ten times. The chain has TRBV12-3 or TRBV12-4 and TRBJ2-1, with D tentatively TRBD1 or TRBD2 (5 bases each). This CDR3 is 13 amino acids long. Trimming stripped 2 bases from V and 13 bases from J, with 15 bases between. This CDR3 reads CASSLRVVGPQFF. The CDR3 nucleotides read TGTGCCAGCAGTTTAAGGGTTGTGGGACCCCAGTTCTTC.

The sample holds a few counts of this clonotype. This chain joins TRBV7-7 and TRBJ2-3; D may match TRBD1 or TRBD2 (6 bases each). From germline, CDR1 is SSHAT and CDR2 FNYEAQ (reference sequence). V was clipped by 5 bases and J by 2 bases, with 17 bases between them. This CDR3 is built from 16 residues. The CDR3 DNA sequence: TGTGCCAGCAGCAAACGCACGGGGGCGAACACAGATACGCAGTATTTT. It translates to CASSKRTGANTDTQYF.